A selection of T cell receptor beta chains follows, all from one sample in a study of blood T cell repertoires in COVID-19. Clones were sequenced by immunoSEQ multiplex PCR, and TCRdb holds only the in-frame ones, with some missing. This sample has a few hundred thousand clones, with 89% found just once. The sequencing input was peripheral blood. The receptors shown here come from a woman aged 40 to 50 who had recovered from COVID-19. Both conserved end residues are part of each CDR3. A D gene is named only where the DNA matches it firmly. Size is stated for part of the rows, as once, few or many counts, or as a class when the clone is expanded.

j_call: TRBJ2-1
d_call: TRBD2
clone_size: .
v_call: TRBV5-1
cdr3_nt: TGCGCCAGCAGAGCCAGCGGGGGGGTCTCCTACAATGAGCAGTTCTTC
cdr3_aa: CASRASGGVSYNEQFF

j_call: TRBJ2-1
d_call: TRBD2
clone_size: .
v_call: TRBV27
cdr3_nt: TGTGCCAGCCTTGCTAGCGGGAGGTTAGGCTCCTACAATGAGCAGTTCTTC
cdr3_aa: CASLASGRLGSYNEQFF

j_call: TRBJ2-7
d_call: .
clone_size: .
v_call: TRBV7-2
cdr3_nt: TGTGCCACCAGAGGAGCGAGGGAGCAGTACTTC
cdr3_aa: CATRGAREQYF

j_call: TRBJ2-2
d_call: .
clone_size: few
v_call: TRBV5-1
cdr3_nt: TGCGCCAGCAGCCCCCGGGTCGATATCGCCGGGGAGCTGTTTTTT
cdr3_aa: CASSPRVDIAGELFF

j_call: TRBJ1-2
d_call: TRBD1
clone_size: .
v_call: TRBV4-3
cdr3_nt: TGCGCCAGCAGCCCCTCGACAGGGGGTAGTTTTAACTATGGCTACACCTTC
cdr3_aa: CASSPSTGGSFNYGYTF

j_call: TRBJ2-1
d_call: TRBD2
clone_size: .
v_call: TRBV7-9
cdr3_nt: TGTGCCAGCAGCCCGCCGGGCGGGAGCTACAATGAGCAGTTCTTC
cdr3_aa: CASSPPGGSYNEQFF

j_call: TRBJ2-3
d_call: .
clone_size: .
v_call: TRBV10-3
cdr3_nt: TGTGCCATCAGTGTCGGCACAGATACGCAGTATTTT
cdr3_aa: CAISVGTDTQYF

j_call: TRBJ1-2
d_call: .
clone_size: .
v_call: TRBV3-1/TRBV3-2
cdr3_nt: TGTGCCAGCGGACCCGGACAGTCCTATGGCTACACCTTC
cdr3_aa: CASGPGQSYGYTF

j_call: TRBJ2-2
d_call: TRBD2
clone_size: .
v_call: TRBV23-1
cdr3_nt: TGCGCCAGCAGTCCGAAACTAGCGGAGAACACCGGGGAGCTGTTTTTT
cdr3_aa: CASSPKLAENTGELFF

j_call: TRBJ1-3
d_call: .
clone_size: .
v_call: TRBV11-3
cdr3_nt: TGTGCCAGCAGCGCCAGGTGGTCTGGAAACACCATATATTTT
cdr3_aa: CASSARWSGNTIYF

j_call: TRBJ2-5
d_call: TRBD2
clone_size: .
v_call: TRBV19
cdr3_nt: TGTGCCAGTAGTATTATGGGACTAGCGGTCCAAGAGACCCAGTACTTC
cdr3_aa: CASSIMGLAVQETQYF

j_call: TRBJ2-3
d_call: TRBD2
clone_size: .
v_call: TRBV30
cdr3_nt: TGTGCCTGGGGCGGGGGGGGTTTAACAGATACGCAGTATTTT
cdr3_aa: CAWGGGGLTDTQYF

j_call: TRBJ2-5
d_call: TRBD2
clone_size: .
v_call: TRBV10-3
cdr3_nt: TGTGCCATCAGTGAGTCCCGAGCGGGAGGTTTAGAGACCCAGTACTTC
cdr3_aa: CAISESRAGGLETQYF

j_call: TRBJ2-5
d_call: TRBD2
clone_size: once
v_call: TRBV12-3/TRBV12-4
cdr3_nt: TGTGCCAGCAGCCCGACTAGCTTGGAGACCCAGTACTTC
cdr3_aa: CASSPTSLETQYF

j_call: TRBJ2-1
d_call: .
clone_size: .
v_call: TRBV19
cdr3_nt: TGTGCCAGTAGTGAGGCGGGAAACTCCTACAATGAGCAGTTCTTC
cdr3_aa: CASSEAGNSYNEQFF

j_call: TRBJ1-1
d_call: .
clone_size: .
v_call: TRBV11-2
cdr3_nt: TGTGCCAGCAGCTTACCTCAGGGCCGGGCTGAAGCTTTCTTT
cdr3_aa: CASSLPQGRAEAFF

j_call: TRBJ2-3
d_call: TRBD2
clone_size: .
v_call: TRBV27
cdr3_nt: TGTGCCAGCAGTTTAACGGCTAGCGGGAGGTGGACAGATACGCAGTATTTT
cdr3_aa: CASSLTASGRWTDTQYF

j_call: TRBJ1-6
d_call: .
clone_size: few
v_call: TRBV5-5
cdr3_nt: TGTGCCAGCAGCTTGGCCGGGGAGAATTCACCCCTCCACTTT
cdr3_aa: CASSLAGENSPLHF

j_call: TRBJ1-4
d_call: TRBD1
clone_size: .
v_call: TRBV11-2
cdr3_nt: TGTGCCAGCAGCCTAGGACAGGGGGCTAATGAAAAACTGTTTTTT
cdr3_aa: CASSLGQGANEKLFF

j_call: TRBJ2-1
d_call: .
clone_size: once
v_call: TRBV5-4
cdr3_nt: TGTGCCAGCAGAACCCTGGACAGCTACAATGAGCAGTTCTTC
cdr3_aa: CASRTLDSYNEQFF

j_call: TRBJ2-5
d_call: TRBD1
clone_size: .
v_call: TRBV27
cdr3_nt: TGTGCCAGCAGTTTAGCCGGGACAGGGAGTGAGACCCAGTACTTC
cdr3_aa: CASSLAGTGSETQYF

j_call: TRBJ2-1
d_call: TRBD2
clone_size: .
v_call: TRBV7-9
cdr3_nt: TGTGCCAGCAGCCCGGGACTAGCGGAGTTGAGCTCCTACAATGAGCAGTTCTTC
cdr3_aa: CASSPGLAELSSYNEQFF

j_call: TRBJ1-2
d_call: .
clone_size: .
v_call: TRBV5-4
cdr3_nt: TGTGCCAGCAGCCTCCCGGCGGGGGGTGGCTACACCTTC
cdr3_aa: CASSLPAGGGYTF

j_call: TRBJ1-5
d_call: .
clone_size: .
v_call: TRBV21-1
cdr3_nt: TGTGCCAGCAGCAAGACGCAGGGGAGAGTTGATCAGCCCCAGCATTTT
cdr3_aa: CASSKTQGRVDQPQHF

j_call: TRBJ2-3
d_call: .
clone_size: .
v_call: TRBV6-5
cdr3_nt: TGTGCCAGCAGTTACTCGCCTCTTGCGGGCACAGATACGCAGTATTTT
cdr3_aa: CASSYSPLAGTDTQYF

j_call: TRBJ1-5
d_call: .
clone_size: .
v_call: TRBV24-1
cdr3_nt: TGTGCCACCAGTGATTTTGGCTCGACCCAGCATTTT
cdr3_aa: CATSDFGSTQHF

j_call: TRBJ1-4
d_call: .
clone_size: .
v_call: TRBV5-1
cdr3_nt: TGCGCCAGCAGCTTGGGGCGGGCATCTAATGAAAAACTGTTTTTT
cdr3_aa: CASSLGRASNEKLFF

j_call: TRBJ2-1
d_call: TRBD2
clone_size: .
v_call: TRBV3-1/TRBV3-2
cdr3_nt: TGTGCCAGCAGCCAAGGACTGACTAGCCATGAGCAGTTCTTC
cdr3_aa: CASSQGLTSHEQFF

j_call: TRBJ2-1
d_call: TRBD2
clone_size: few
v_call: TRBV5-1
cdr3_nt: TGCGCCAGCAGCTTGGGACTAGCCAATGAGCAGTTCTTC
cdr3_aa: CASSLGLANEQFF